The 29 T cell receptor beta chains presented below share a single source sample, sequenced in a study of blood T cell repertoires in COVID-19. The data were produced by immunoSEQ multiplex PCR, yet TCRdb's version contains in-frame clones alone and is incomplete. Seen here are 75,000 to 95,000 clones, 82% observed once, and the top ten hold roughly a quarter. The sample comprised peripheral blood. The receptors stem from a human donor in a cohort sampled during active COVID-19.

A word on this clone: Since the CDR3 does not end with the conserved phenylalanine or tryptophan, this likely comes from a read error. The limits of the CDR3 on the DNA are not certain, so only TCRdb's listed CDR3 is given. The V and J genes are TRBV6-4 and TRBJ2-7; whether TRBD1, the table's D call, matches the DNA was not checked. Inclusive of both ends, the CDR3 amounts to 10 amino acids. Germline V gene data show CDR1 as MRHNA and CDR2 as SNTAGT. CDR3 region: CASSEGTSDL.

The chain has TRBV9 and TRBJ1-6, with D unresolved. The V gene lost 0 bases and the J gene lost 12 bases, with 13 bases spanning the gap. Germline V gene data show CDR1 as SGDLS and CDR2 as YYNGEE. There are 14 residues in the CDR3. The chain's CDR3 is CASSVGDTQGPLHF. Here the CDR3 DNA reads TGTGCCAGCAGCGTAGGTGACACTCAAGGACCCCTCCACTTT. Full variable domain (missing parts from reference TRBV9 and TRBJ1-6): DSGVTQTPKHLITATGQRVTLRCSPRSGDLSVYWYQQSLDQGLQFLIQYYNGEERAKGNILERFSAQQFPDLHSELNLSSLELGDSALYFCASSVGDTQGPLHFGNGTRLTVT.

The CDR3 region is CASTPLPGLGTDTQYF. In DNA, the CDR3 is TGTGCCAGCACCCCCCTTCCGGGATTAGGGACAGATACGCAGTATTTT. The rearrangement joins TRBV11-2 to TRBJ2-3; D may be TRBD2 (5 bases). Trimming took off 7 bases at V and 3 bases at J, with 20 bases between the two ends. The CDR3 loop spans 16 amino acids. The germline gives CDR1 SGHAT, CDR2 FQNNGV.

The V call is TRBV6-5, the J call TRBJ1-5; D is unclear. The CDR3 consists of 14 residues. Germline CDR1 and CDR2: MNHEY and SVGAGI. V lost 7 bases to trimming and J lost 1 base, with 11 bases between them. CDR3 region: CASTPLRSNQPQHF. Here the CDR3 DNA reads TGTGCCAGCACACCGTTACGGAGCAATCAGCCCCAGCATTTT.

The genes are TRBV29-1 and TRBJ2-5; 7 bases align to TRBD1. The CDR3 runs 14 residues. The J segment lost 5 bases and the V segment lost 5 bases, leaving 11 bases of the junction unmatched. Germline CDR1 reads SQVTM; CDR2 reads ANQGSEA. The DNA of the CDR3 is TGCAGCGTTAAGGGCTTCAGGGGGAGTGAGACCCAGTACTTC. This codes for CSVKGFRGSETQYF.

CDR3 amino acids: CASSLGRTYEQYF. In DNA, the CDR3 is TGTGCCAGCAGTTTAGGCAGGACCTACGAGCAGTACTTC. The V and J genes are TRBV6-5 and TRBJ2-7; D not resolved. The V gene's germline CDR1 is MNHEY and CDR2 SVGAGI. The CDR3 length is 13 residues. Trimming removed 4 bases at V and 2 bases at J, with 9 bases between.

This rearrangement joins TRBV24-1 to TRBJ1-5; tentatively, D is TRBD1 (6 bases). The germline V and J ends were trimmed by 2 bases and 6 bases, with 7 bases remaining between them. Germline V gene lookup returns CDR1 KGHDR and CDR2 SFDVKD. The CDR3 covers 13 residues. The CDR3 coding sequence is TGTGCCACCAGTGATTCACAGGGTCAGCCCCAGCATTTT. Translated: CATSDSQGQPQHF.

The chain is built from TRBV5-6 and TRBJ2-1, with 9 bases fitting TRBD1. Germline lookup yields CDR1 SGHDT and CDR2 YYEEEE. CDR3 length: 13 residues. With 4 bases clipped from V and 7 bases from J, the junction kept 3 bases outside the gene matches. DNA of the CDR3: TGTGCCAGCAGCGGGACAGGGTGGAATGAGCAGTTCTTC. It encodes CASSGTGWNEQFF.

V and J are TRBV5-1 and TRBJ2-1; no clear D gene. Germline loops: CDR1 SGHRS, CDR2 YFSETQ. The CDR3 has 14 amino acids. Trimming pared 2 bases from V and 0 bases from J, leaving 6 bases between. This CDR3 is CASSFSRSYNEQFF. DNA of the CDR3: TGCGCCAGCAGCTTTAGCCGCTCCTACAATGAGCAGTTCTTC. The entire variable domain, with the rest obtained from reference TRBV5-1 and TRBJ2-1, is as follows: KAGVTQTPRYLIKTRGQQVTLSCSPISGHRSVSWYQQTPGQGLQFLFEYFSETQRNKGNFPGRFSGRQFSNSRSEMNVSTLELGDSALYLCASSFSRSYNEQFFGPGTRLTVL.

V usage is TRBV30 and J usage is TRBJ1-6; 7 nucleotides line up with TRBD1. Looked up from germline, CDR1 is GTSNPN and CDR2 is SVGIG (reference sequence). The trim removed 1 base at V and 10 bases at J, leaving 7 bases unmatched. CDR3 length: 14 amino acids. Here the CDR3 reads CAWSEQGMGSPLHF. CDR3 in DNA: TGTGCCTGGAGTGAACAGGGGATGGGGTCACCCCTCCACTTT.

The chain has TRBV4-1 and TRBJ2-7, with D maybe TRBD2 (5 bases). CDR3 length: 16 amino acids. Trimming removed 1 base at V and 2 bases at J, with 15 bases between. The germline V gene encodes CDR1 MGHRA and CDR2 YSYEKL. As DNA, the CDR3 is TGCGCCAGCAGCCAAGGCTTACCGGGAAATACCTACGAGCAGTACTTC. Translation: CASSQGLPGNTYEQYF.

The J gene is TRBJ2-7, the V gene TRBV6-2 or TRBV6-3; 8 bases line up with TRBD1. Germline loops: CDR1 MNHEY, CDR2 SVGEGT. The V and J ends lost 2 bases and 5 bases, in that order; junction bases with no gene match: 5. The CDR3 is made up of 14 amino acids. CDR3 sequence (DNA): TGTGCCAGCAGTTACCGACAGGGGTTAAACGAGCAGTACTTC. Translating it yields CASSYRQGLNEQYF.

This chain joins TRBV19 and TRBJ2-5, with TRBD1 matching 8 bases. The germline gives CDR1 LNHDA, CDR2 SQIVND (reference sequence). This CDR3 spans 13 amino acids. Unmatched junction bases numbered 3, after V lost 4 bases and J lost 5 bases. CDR3 sequence reads: CASSTRDRETQYF. CDR3 in DNA: TGTGCCAGTAGTACCAGGGACAGGGAGACCCAGTACTTC.

The rearrangement joins TRBV5-1 to TRBJ2-7; 8 bases line up with TRBD1. Germline V gives CDR1 SGHRS, CDR2 YFSETQ. The trim removed 2 bases at V and 5 bases at J, leaving 9 bases unmatched. CDR3 length equals 15 residues. For the CDR3, the DNA is TGCGCCAGCAGCTTTTCGACAGGGGTTACGAACGAGCAGTACTTC. Residues: CASSFSTGVTNEQYF.

This chain uses TRBV12-3 or TRBV12-4 with TRBJ1-2; 7 bases are a match to TRBD1. The CDR3 runs to 13 residues. The V segment lost 4 bases and the J segment 8 bases; nucleotides outside the gene matches: 7. CDR3 DNA: TGTGCCAGCAGTTCTCAGGGGGAGGAAGGCTACACCTTC. This translates into CASSSQGEEGYTF.

This rearrangement joins TRBV6-5 to TRBJ1-5, with D hard to call. Germline CDR1 MNHEY, CDR2 SVGAGI. V dropped 5 bases and J dropped 3 bases, with 11 bases sitting between them. CDR3 length equals 14 residues. This CDR3 is CASSPGSFNQPQHF. DNA of the CDR3: TGTGCCAGCAGTCCCGGGTCCTTCAATCAGCCCCAGCATTTT.

This clone was observed once. The rearrangement joins TRBV28 to TRBJ2-2; D not certain. V was shortened by 5 bases and J by 6 bases, with 10 bases between the two germline ends. CDR3 length: 13 amino acids. CDR1 MDHEN and CDR2 SYDVKM come from the germline V gene. CDR3 residues: CASSPLVPGELFF. The CDR3 region has the DNA TGTGCCAGCAGTCCCCTAGTGCCCGGGGAGCTGTTTTTT. The entire variable domain, with the rest obtained from reference TRBV28 and TRBJ2-2, is as follows: DVKVTQSSRYLVKRTGEKVFLECVQDMDHENMFWYRQDPGLGLRLIYFSYDVKMKEKGDIPEGYSVSREKKERFSLILESASTNQTSMYLCASSPLVPGELFFGEGSRLTVL.

This chain uses TRBV20-1 with TRBJ2-2; D uncertain. The germline V and J ends were trimmed by 2 bases and 4 bases, with 2 bases remaining between them. Looked up from germline, CDR1 is DFQATT and CDR2 is SNEGSKA (reference sequence). CDR3 length: 11 amino acids. This chain's CDR3 is CSARLTGELFF. Written as DNA, the CDR3 is TGCAGTGCTAGACTCACCGGGGAGCTGTTTTTT.

The chain employs TRBV7-8 and TRBJ1-2; D uncertain. The CDR3 loop spans 13 amino acids. From germline, CDR1 is SGHVS and CDR2 FQNEAQ. Deletions cut 5 bases from V and 5 bases from J, with 12 bases between. Here the CDR3 DNA reads TGTGCCAGCAGCCCCGTAACACGATATGGCTACACCTTC. Its translation is CASSPVTRYGYTF.

The V gene is TRBV7-2, the J gene TRBJ1-2; 8 bases line up with TRBD1. J gave up 5 bases and V 5 bases, and 7 bases lay outside the gene matches. Germline lookup yields CDR1 SGHTA and CDR2 FQGNSA. The CDR3 consists of 14 residues. In DNA, the CDR3 is TGTGCCAGCAGCCCTCCGAGACAGGGGTATGGCTACACCTTC. Its protein product is CASSPPRQGYGYTF.

This clone occurred once. The chain carries TRBV5-1 and TRBJ2-5; D is perhaps TRBD2 (6 bases). The CDR3 is 15 amino acids. Trimming took off 4 bases at V and 2 bases at J, with 15 bases between the two ends. CDR1 is SGHRS, CDR2 YFSETQ, per germline. CDR3 DNA sequence: TGCGCCAGCAGCCCCGGTTGGGGGGATCAAGAGACCCAGTACTTC. As protein: CASSPGWGDQETQYF.

This clone was picked up one time. The rearrangement uses TRBV12-3 or TRBV12-4 and TRBJ1-2; no definite D call. CDR3 length: 12 amino acids. V shed 3 bases and J shed 4 bases, with 6 bases lying between them. CDR3 DNA: TGTGCCAGCAGTTTCTCTATCTATGGCTACACCTTC. Translation gives CASSFSIYGYTF.

The chain joins TRBV13 to TRBJ2-5; 8 bases align to TRBD2. This CDR3 comprises 15 residues. The junction had 10 bases not matched to a gene; V was cut back by 6 bases and J by 4 bases. Germline V gene lookup returns CDR1 PRHDT and CDR2 FYEKMQ (reference sequence). CDR3 nucleotide sequence: TGTGCCAGCAGTCCCACAGCGGGGGTTCCAGAGACCCAGTACTTC. This encodes CASSPTAGVPETQYF. The entire variable domain, with the rest obtained from reference TRBV13 and TRBJ2-5, is as follows: AAGVIQSPRHLIKEKRETATLKCYPIPRHDTVYWYQQGPGQDPQFLISFYEKMQSDKGSIPDRFSAQQFSDYHSELNMSSLELGDSALYFCASSPTAGVPETQYFGPGTRLLVL.

This rearrangement joins TRBV6-1 to TRBJ2-3; 9 bases map to TRBD2. V shed 4 bases, J shed 4 bases, and the junction held 9 bases outside the gene matches. CDR3 length: 16 amino acids. Germline lookup yields CDR1 MNHNS and CDR2 SASEGT. CDR3 coding DNA: TGTGCCAGCAGTGGTCCCCAGCGGGGGGATTCAGATACGCAGTATTTT. This gives the protein CASSGPQRGDSDTQYF.

The V and J genes are TRBV5-5 and TRBJ1-1; no definite D call. CDR1 and CDR2 from the germline V gene are SGHKS and YYEKEE (reference sequence). The CDR3 spans 15 residues. V shed 4 bases and J shed 3 bases, with 16 bases lying between them. CDR3 nucleotide sequence: TGTGCCAGCAGCCTCGCCTCGCAGCGTTACACTGAAGCTTTCTTT. This gives the protein CASSLASQRYTEAFF.

The chain employs TRBV6-1 and TRBJ2-1, with D perhaps matching TRBD1 (6 bases). V was trimmed by 1 base and J by 15 bases, leaving 16 bases between them. Per germline, CDR1 MNHNS and CDR2 SASEGT. The CDR3 loop spans 13 amino acids. CDR3 sequence: CASSEEGRGIRFF. DNA for the CDR3: TGTGCCAGCAGTGAAGAGGGCAGGGGCATAAGGTTCTTC.

The rearrangement links TRBV11-2 to TRBJ2-7; 9 bases fit TRBD1. There are 12 residues in the CDR3. V lost 5 bases to trimming and J lost 5 bases; unmatched junction nucleotides: 1. Germline CDR1 is SGHAT and CDR2 is FQNNGV. The CDR3 loop reads CASSRQGDEQYF. In DNA form, the CDR3 reads TGTGCCAGCAGCCGACAGGGGGACGAGCAGTACTTC. The whole variable domain, remainder taken from reference TRBV11-2 and TRBJ2-7, is EAGVAQSPRYKIIEKRQSVAFWCNPISGHATLYWYQQILGQGPKLLIQFQNNGVVDDSQLPKDRFSAERLKGVDSTLKIQPAKLEDSAVYLCASSRQGDEQYFGPGTRLTVT.

This chain uses TRBV27 with TRBJ2-6; a possible D gene is TRBD1 (5 bases). The CDR3 contains 12 residues. V shed 4 bases and J shed 9 bases, with 7 bases lying between them. Germline V gives CDR1 MNHEY, CDR2 SMNVEV (reference sequence). The CDR3 DNA sequence: TGTGCCAGCAGTTATAGGGGCAACGTCCTGACTTTC. Its translation is CASSYRGNVLTF. The full variable domain, completed using reference TRBV27 and TRBJ2-6, is EAQVTQNPRYLITVTGKKLTVTCSQNMNHEYMSWYRQDPGLGLRQIYYSMNVEVTDKGDVPEGYKVSRKEKRNFPLILESPSPNQTSLYFCASSYRGNVLTFGAGSRLTVL.

This chain links TRBV3-1 (or the pseudogene TRBV3-2) with TRBJ2-7; D gene uncertain. This CDR3 contains 13 residues. Germline CDR1 is LGHDT and CDR2 is YNNKEL (reference sequence). The germline V and J ends were trimmed by 3 bases and 6 bases, with 12 bases remaining between them. The CDR3 DNA reads TGTGCCAGCAGCCAGAGTGCTAAATCCGAGCAGTACTTC. It specifies CASSQSAKSEQYF.